These 14 T cell receptor beta chains were all obtained from the same sample, sequenced in a study of T cells of healthy individuals. Each CDR3 protein gets one entry after TCRdb re-called the 5' RACE reads with MiXCR. Among tens of thousands of distinct CDR3 sequences listed, roughly 16% were seen once. The receptors here all came from a human donor in good health.

This clonotype was seen at least ten times. The chain employs TRBV20-1 and TRBJ1-6; 9 bases agree with TRBD1. The V segment lost 0 bases and the J segment 7 bases; nucleotides outside the gene matches: 7. CDR3 length equals 16 residues. Germline lookup yields CDR1 DFQATT and CDR2 SNEGSKA (reference sequence). Here the CDR3 reads CSARDWDRAENSPLHF. DNA for the CDR3: TGCAGTGCTAGAGATTGGGACAGGGCAGAGAATTCACCCCTCCACTTT.

J is TRBJ2-3 and V is TRBV5-1, with D unclear. There are 13 residues in the CDR3. Germline values: CDR1 SGHRS, CDR2 YFSETQ. The V gene lost 5 bases and the J gene lost 2 bases, with 9 bases spanning the gap. CDR3 amino acids: CASSLLTTDTQYF. The DNA of the CDR3 is TGCGCCAGCAGTTTATTAACCACAGATACGCAGTATTTT.

This clonotype was seen repeatedly, ten times or more. The rearrangement joins TRBV7-9 to TRBJ1-5; D uncertain. The CDR3 loop spans 13 amino acids. Trimming shortened V by 6 bases and J by 2 bases, and 8 bases separated the two germline ends. The germline V gene encodes CDR1 SEHNR and CDR2 FQNEAQ (reference sequence). The CDR3 nucleotides read TGTGCCAGCAGTAGGGTGGGCAATCAGCCCCAGCATTTT. Encoded protein: CASSRVGNQPQHF.

The chain is built from TRBV27 and TRBJ2-4; TRBD1 aligns across 9 bases. Germline V CDR1 and CDR2: MNHEY, SMNVEV (reference sequence). V shed 5 bases, J shed 6 bases, and the junction held 5 bases outside the gene matches. This CDR3 region has 14 residues. The CDR3 bases are TGTGCCAGCAGTCTGACAGGGGGGATAAACATTCAGTACTTC. It yields the protein CASSLTGGINIQYF.

This clonotype was seen ten or more times. The chain has TRBV27 and TRBJ2-7, with 9 positions matching TRBD2. The junction had 8 bases not matched to a gene; V was cut back by 6 bases and J by 5 bases. The CDR3 is 14 residues long. Germline lookup yields CDR1 MNHEY and CDR2 SMNVEV (reference sequence). DNA for the CDR3: TGTGCCAGCAGGGACGGGACTAGCTTTGACGAGCAGTACTTC. This encodes CASRDGTSFDEQYF.

The V call is TRBV3-1, the J call TRBJ2-7; D may correspond to TRBD1 or TRBD2 (5 bases each). Trimming shortened V by 4 bases and J by 3 bases, and 13 bases separated the two germline ends. The CDR3 is made up of 14 amino acids. CDR1 and CDR2 from the germline V gene are LGHDT and YNNKEL (reference sequence). This chain's CDR3 is CASSPRDGLYEQYF. CDR3 bases: TGTGCCAGCAGCCCCCGGGACGGTCTCTACGAGCAGTACTTC.

This clonotype was recorded many times. The chain carries TRBV28 and TRBJ1-2, with D hard to call. The CDR3 consists of 14 residues. The V end was cut by 5 bases, the J end by 2 bases, with 12 bases between. Per germline, CDR1 MDHEN and CDR2 SYDVKM. The CDR3 protein is CASSQGSTNYGYTF. The CDR3 coding sequence is TGTGCCAGCAGTCAAGGGTCTACCAACTATGGCTACACCTTC.

This chain joins TRBV6-2 or TRBV6-3 and TRBJ2-7; possibly TRBD1 for D (5 bases). From germline, CDR1 is MNHEY and CDR2 SVGEGT. The ends were cut back, 10 bases at V and 4 bases at J, with 20 bases in the middle. The CDR3 is 14 amino acids. The CDR3 is CATWTRLRPYEQYF. CDR3 bases: TGTGCCACTTGGACACGACTTCGACCTTACGAGCAGTACTTC.

This clonotype has more than one count but fewer than ten. The chain employs TRBV5-6 and TRBJ2-3; TRBD2 matches 9 bases. The germline CDR1 and CDR2 sequences are SGHDT and YYEEEE. This CDR3 spans 16 amino acids. The V gene end was trimmed by 5 bases and the J gene end by 2 bases; junction bases not matched to a gene: 9. The chain's CDR3 is CASRQTTSGVTDTQYF. CDR3 sequence (DNA): TGTGCCAGCAGACAGACGACTAGCGGAGTCACAGATACGCAGTATTTT. The full variable domain, in which reference TRBV5-6 and TRBJ2-3 provide the parts outside the CDR3, is DAGVTQSPTHLIKTRGQQVTLRCSPKSGHDTVSWYQQALGQGPQFIFQYYEEEERQRGNFPDRFSGHQFPNYSSELNVNALLLGDSALYLCASRQTTSGVTDTQYFGPGTRLTVL.

The chain combines TRBV25-1 with TRBJ2-1; D remains ambiguous. The CDR3 is 10 amino acids. Trimming removed 8 bases from V and 9 bases from J, with 8 bases in between. CDR1 is MGHDK and CDR2 is SYGVNS in the germline V gene. The CDR3 spells CASGFGEQFF. The CDR3 DNA reads TGTGCCAGCGGATTTGGTGAGCAGTTCTTC.

The sample holds many counts of this clonotype. This chain links TRBV11-1 with TRBJ2-7; TRBD1 matches at 9 bases. The CDR3 covers 15 residues. The germline gives CDR1 SGHAT, CDR2 FQDESV (reference sequence). V was clipped by 3 bases and J by 2 bases; unmatched bases: 5. This CDR3 reads CASSFGQGLAYEQYF. For the CDR3, the DNA is TGTGCCAGCAGCTTCGGACAGGGGCTAGCCTACGAGCAGTACTTC.

This clonotype was seen repeatedly, ten times or more. The chain uses TRBV29-1 and TRBJ2-3; D remains unclear. The CDR3 sequence is 10 residues long. V shed 3 bases and J shed 6 bases, with 4 bases lying between them. Germline lookup yields CDR1 SQVTM and CDR2 ANQGSEA. The CDR3 loop is CSVDGDTQYF. Here the CDR3 DNA reads TGCAGCGTTGATGGGGATACGCAGTATTTT.

This clonotype occurred many times. The chain couples TRBV15 to TRBJ2-7, with a weak D call TRBD1 (5 bases). This CDR3 region has 15 residues. Germline CDR1 LNHNV, CDR2 YYDKDF (reference sequence). The V and J ends lost 0 bases and 0 bases respectively, with 9 bases between them. The CDR3 sequence is CATSRDPQGSYEQYF. CDR3 in DNA: TGTGCCACCAGCAGAGATCCCCAGGGCTCCTACGAGCAGTACTTC.

This clonotype was picked up a small number of times. The rearrangement uses TRBV5-1 and TRBJ1-6; 7 bases are shared with TRBD1. Trimming removed 4 bases from V and 9 bases from J; junction bases left unmatched: 10. The CDR3 is 15 amino acids. Germline CDR1 SGHRS, CDR2 YFSETQ. CDR3 sequence: CASSTGDRAGSPLHF. The DNA of the CDR3 is TGCGCCAGCAGCACCGGAGACAGGGCGGGTTCACCCCTCCACTTT.